The entry that follows covers one TCR beta chain sequence. Its antigen is undetermined. From germline, CDR1 is ENHRY and CDR2 SYGVKD. Trimming took 10 bases from V and 11 from J, leaving 18 bases between them. The CDR3 spans 11 residues. cDNA came from about 0.5 to 1 ug RNA primed by random hexamers. Amplification of TCR beta CDR3 spanned 54 Vbeta and 13 Jbeta via immunoSEQ multiplex PCR. TCRdb re-analysed the immunoSEQ multiplex PCR reads in MiXCR, keeping a single row per CDR3 protein. The repertoire holds 150,000 or so distinct CDR3 sequences, with about 93% as singletons. Sequencing targeted TCR beta in T cells from blood (CD8+ and CD4+). While CD8+ and CD4+ T cells were isolated negatively, TEMRA cells were enriched by FACS. These data are taken from a study of CD8 T cells in Susac syndrome. Whole-study findings and limits: Acknowledgment was made by the study that its TCR sequencing and HLA analysis involved a relatively small number of individuals.

The V gene is TRBV10-3, the J gene TRBJ2-7; either TRBD1 or TRBD2 may fit D (5 bases each). The specimen was CD4+ T cells from PBMCs. The receptor's source is a human donor in good health. CDR3 sequence reads: CATHGPGHKYF. In DNA, the CDR3 is TGTGCCACGCACGGTCCGGGGCACAAGTACTTC.